This TCR beta chain emerged from a study of Graves' ophthalmopathy and Graves' hyperthyroidism. The study's findings and limits: A majority of expanded thyroid clonotypes exceeding 0.001 frequency were likewise present in blood.

Beta-chain TCR CDR3 regions were amplified from RNA transcripts. HTBI primers were employed in first-round RT-PCR, then a second-round multiplex PCR followed. TCRdb reprocessed the multiplex PCR reads with MiXCR, giving one entry per CDR3 protein. The top ten hold around 45% of the sample, which has 200,000 to 250,000 distinct CDR3 sequences, 20% to 25% seen once. A note on this clonotype: What it binds is not known.

Germline loops: CDR1 MRHNA, CDR2 SNTAGT. The CDR3 is 12 residues long. Trimming took 10 bases from V and 4 from J, leaving 13 bases between them. Sequencing was performed on peripheral blood. The chain has TRBV6-4 and TRBJ1-1, with D possibly being TRBD1 (5 bases). The TCR originated in a woman in her forties or fifties with Graves' ophthalmopathy. As DNA, the CDR3 is TGTGCCACCCCGACAGCGGGCACTGAAGCTTTCTTT. Translating gives CATPTAGTEAFF.